One sample yielded the 2 T cell receptor beta chains listed below, sequenced in a study of blood T cell repertoires in COVID-19. Generated by immunoSEQ multiplex PCR, the TCRdb table keeps only in-frame clones and is missing some. There are 150,000 to 200,000 clones in the sample; about 86% occur only once, and around 9.9% lies in the top ten. The sequenced sample consisted of peripheral blood. The receptors derive from a woman between 55 and 75 years old with COVID-19, enrolled during active disease.

The V and J genes are TRBV2 and TRBJ2-5; possibly TRBD2 for D (6 bases). CDR1 is SNHLY, CDR2 FYNNEI, per germline. The CDR3 covers 13 residues. The ends were cut back, 6 bases at V and 12 bases at J, with 20 bases in the middle. The CDR3 reads CASRMGGGWGKYF. DNA of the CDR3: TGTGCCAGCAGGATGGGGGGAGGATGGGGAAAGTACTTC.

The V and J genes are TRBV28 and TRBJ1-3; D gene unclear. With 5 bases removed from V and 5 bases from J, the gap between germline ends came to 10 bases. The CDR3 is 13 residues long. Per the germline V gene, CDR1 is MDHEN and CDR2 is SYDVKM. CDR3 region: CASSPPRRNTIYF. The CDR3 nucleotides are TGTGCCAGCAGTCCCCCTAGGCGAAACACCATATATTTT. Full variable domain (rest looked up from reference TRBV28 and TRBJ1-3): DVKVTQSSRYLVKRTGEKVFLECVQDMDHENMFWYRQDPGLGLRLIYFSYDVKMKEKGDIPEGYSVSREKKERFSLILESASTNQTSMYLCASSPPRRNTIYFGEGSWLTVV.